This entry lists 21 T cell receptor beta chains sequenced from one sample in a study of cytomegalovirus exposure and HLA in healthy donors. 13 Jbeta primers and 60 Vbeta primers were used for the PCR. Data came from immunoSEQ multiplex PCR; TCRdb stores just in-frame clones and leaves some out. The top ten hold around 1.5% of the sample, which has about 50,000 clones, roughly 80% seen once. Sequenced input: PBMCs. These TCRs come from a man between 25 and 39 years old in good health and CMV-seronegative.

The chain employs TRBV7-3 and TRBJ2-3; 8 nucleotides line up with TRBD2. The J segment lost 3 bases and the V segment lost 1 base, leaving 0 bases of the junction unmatched. The CDR3 runs 14 residues. Per the germline V gene, CDR1 is SGHTA and CDR2 is FQGTGA. The CDR3 region is CASSLSGGTDTQYF. The CDR3 region has the DNA TGTGCCAGCAGCTTAAGCGGGGGGACAGATACGCAGTATTTT.

V gene TRBV9 combines with J gene TRBJ1-1, with 7 bases matching TRBD1. Unmatched junction bases numbered 9, after V lost 4 bases and J lost 6 bases. Germline V gene lookup returns CDR1 SGDLS and CDR2 YYNGEE. The CDR3 totals 14 residues. The CDR3 DNA is TGTGCCAGCAGCATCGAACAGGGGTTCCCTGAAGCTTTCTTT. As protein: CASSIEQGFPEAFF.

In this sample, this clone turned up a few times. The rearrangement links TRBV2 to TRBJ2-1, with TRBD2 matching over 7 bases. Germline lookup yields CDR1 SNHLY and CDR2 FYNNEI. J lost 4 bases, V lost 6 bases, and 3 bases had no gene match. This CDR3 is 13 amino acids long. The CDR3: CASRGEGYNEQFF. The CDR3 DNA reads TGTGCCAGCAGGGGGGAGGGGTACAATGAGCAGTTCTTC.

Here the CDR3 DNA reads TGTGCCAGCAGTTACTCTGCGGGGGTCACCGGGGAGCTGTTTTTT. As protein: CASSYSAGVTGELFF. The chain employs TRBV6-5 and TRBJ2-2; 7 nucleotides agree with TRBD2. Germline CDR1 and CDR2: MNHEY and SVGAGI. CDR3 length: 15 amino acids. V was clipped by 0 bases and J by 4 bases; unmatched bases: 2.

This chain uses TRBV4-2 with TRBJ2-3, with TRBD1 identical over 9 bases. The CDR3 length is 16 residues. V dropped 0 bases and J dropped 4; count of bases not matched to a gene: 5. From germline, CDR1 is LGHNA and CDR2 YNFKEQ. The CDR3 sequence: CASSQEAQGAPDTQYF. The CDR3 bases are TGTGCCAGCAGCCAAGAGGCACAGGGGGCCCCAGATACGCAGTATTTT.

The chain couples TRBV6-5 to TRBJ1-1; 7 nucleotides match TRBD1. Germline V gene data show CDR1 as MNHEY and CDR2 as SVGAGI. Unmatched junction bases numbered 4, after V lost 0 bases and J lost 0 bases. The CDR3 is 16 amino acids. In DNA, the CDR3 is TGTGCCAGCAGTTACTCGAGGGGGCGCGTGAACACTGAAGCTTTCTTT. This translates into CASSYSRGRVNTEAFF.

The V and J genes are TRBV7-2 and TRBJ2-1; a possible D gene is TRBD2 (7 bases). V gave up 0 bases and J gave up 9 bases, with 12 bases separating them. The CDR3 runs to 14 residues. Germline CDR1 and CDR2: SGHTA and FQGNSA. CDR3 coding DNA: TGTGCCAGCAGCTTAGCGCTGGCGGGGGCTGAGCAGTTCTTC. It is translated as CASSLALAGAEQFF.

The chain recombines TRBV4-3 with TRBJ2-2, with D maybe TRBD2 (6 bases). The V end lost 0 bases, the J end lost 1 base, and 21 bases lay between the germline ends. The germline CDR1 and CDR2 sequences are LGHNA and YSLEER. The length of the CDR3 is 20 residues. CDR3 coding DNA: TGCGCCAGCAGCCAAGACCTACCCTTAAGGTTCGGGGGGAACACCGGGGAGCTGTTTTTT. It is translated as CASSQDLPLRFGGNTGELFF.

This clone showed up just once. J is TRBJ2-7 and V is TRBV19, with 7 bases aligning to TRBD1. The V gene's germline CDR1 is LNHDA and CDR2 SQIVND (reference sequence). This CDR3 has 15 residues. With 5 bases clipped from V and 1 base from J, the junction kept 8 bases outside the gene matches. The CDR3 region has the DNA TGTGCCAGTAGTCCGGGACAGCTAAAGTCCTACGAGCAGTACTTC. It translates to CASSPGQLKSYEQYF. The whole variable domain, filled in from reference TRBV19 and TRBJ2-7, reads DGGITQSPKYLFRKEGQNVTLSCEQNLNHDAMYWYRQDPGQGLRLIYYSQIVNDFQKGDIAEGYSVSREKKESFPLTVTSAQKNPTAFYLCASSPGQLKSYEQYFGPGTRLTVT.

CDR3 sequence reads: CASSYDRYPYEQYF. DNA for the CDR3: TGTGCCAGCAGTTACGACAGGTACCCCTACGAGCAGTACTTC. This chain connects TRBV6-6 to TRBJ2-7; D possibly corresponds to TRBD1 (6 bases). The V end was cut by 2 bases, the J end by 2 bases, with 10 bases between. The CDR3 spans 14 residues. Germline CDR1 and CDR2: MNHNY and SVGAGI (reference sequence).

The gene calls are TRBV2 and TRBJ1-1; D may be TRBD1 (5 bases). Germline V lookup: CDR1 SNHLY, CDR2 FYNNEI. Trimming pared 0 bases from V and 5 bases from J, leaving 13 bases between. The CDR3 consists of 15 residues. CDR3 residues: CASSEAGGRWTEAFF. CDR3 sequence (DNA): TGTGCCAGCAGTGAAGCTGGGGGGAGATGGACTGAAGCTTTCTTT.

V and J are TRBV7-3 and TRBJ1-1; 9 nucleotides line up with TRBD1. CDR3 length equals 15 residues. Germline V lookup: CDR1 SGHTA, CDR2 FQGTGA. Unmatched junction bases numbered 4, after V lost 5 bases and J lost 0 bases. This CDR3 is CASSLGTGMNTEAFF. The CDR3 nucleotides are TGTGCCAGCAGCCTGGGGACAGGGATGAACACTGAAGCTTTCTTT.

The chain joins TRBV7-2 to TRBJ1-6; D ambiguous. The CDR3 length is 14 residues. The germline V gene encodes CDR1 SGHTA and CDR2 FQGNSA. Trimming took 5 bases from V and 4 from J, leaving 9 bases between them. Here the CDR3 reads CASSQRLYNSPLHF. In nucleotides, the CDR3 is TGTGCCAGCAGCCAACGCCTATATAATTCACCCCTCCACTTT.

This chain uses TRBV6-5 with TRBJ1-1; 8 bases agree with TRBD1. Germline CDR1 reads MNHEY; CDR2 reads SVGAGI. The CDR3 is 15 amino acids. With 6 bases clipped from V and 0 bases from J, the junction kept 6 bases outside the gene matches. CDR3 sequence: CASSRTGYMNTEAFF. CDR3 nucleotide sequence: TGTGCCAGCAGCCGGACAGGGTACATGAACACTGAAGCTTTCTTT.

The rearrangement links TRBV7-9 to TRBJ2-5, with D tentatively TRBD1 (6 bases). Per the germline V gene, CDR1 is SEHNR and CDR2 is FQNEAQ (reference sequence). The CDR3 covers 15 residues. V dropped 4 bases and J dropped 4 bases, with 16 bases sitting between them. The DNA for the CDR3 is TGTGCCAGCAGCTCCCCCTACAGGGTCTCAGAGACCCAGTACTTC. Protein sequence: CASSSPYRVSETQYF. Full variable domain (outside the CDR3, taken from reference TRBV7-9 and TRBJ2-5): DTGVSQNPRHKITKRGQNVTFRCDPISEHNRLYWYRQTLGQGPEFLTYFQNEAQLEKSRLLSDRFSAERPKGSFSTLEIQRTEQGDSAMYLCASSSPYRVSETQYFGPGTRLLVL.

This clone was seen just once. This sequence joins TRBV5-4 and TRBJ2-1; possibly TRBD2 for D (6 bases). Germline values: CDR1 SGHNT, CDR2 YYREEE (reference sequence). This CDR3 has 16 amino acids. Deletions cut 4 bases from V and 3 bases from J, with 17 bases between. The CDR3 region is CASSPLGTSNYNEQFF. CDR3 nucleotide sequence: TGTGCCAGCAGCCCCTTAGGGACTTCAAACTACAATGAGCAGTTCTTC.

The table lists this clone with a count of one. The gene calls are TRBV5-1 and TRBJ2-7; the match to TRBD1 covers 11 bases. V lost 4 bases to trimming and J lost 6 bases; unmatched junction nucleotides: 6. The CDR3 consists of 14 residues. Germline V gene sequence: CDR1 SGHRS, CDR2 YFSETQ. The CDR3 region has the DNA TGCGCCAGCAGCCCGGGACAGGGGGGCTCCGAGCAGTACTTC. Translating gives CASSPGQGGSEQYF.

The chain couples TRBV29-1 to TRBJ2-5; D is possibly TRBD2 (6 bases). Trimming left V 3 bases short and J 5 bases short, with 10 bases between. The CDR3 spans 12 residues. Germline-derived CDR1 and CDR2 are SQVTM and ANQGSEA. In DNA form, the CDR3 reads TGCAGCGTTGAGGAGGGATCCGAGACCCAGTACTTC. Protein sequence: CSVEEGSETQYF.

The rearrangement uses TRBV11-1 and TRBJ2-2; D unresolved. This CDR3 has 14 amino acids. The germline V gene has CDR1 SGHAT and CDR2 FQDESV (reference sequence). The ends were cut back, 3 bases at V and 1 base at J, with 6 bases in the middle. Written as DNA, the CDR3 is TGTGCCAGCAGCTTTCTAGAGAACACCGGGGAGCTGTTTTTT. It specifies CASSFLENTGELFF.

This chain links TRBV2 with TRBJ2-1; a weak D match, TRBD2 (6 bases). The ends were cut back, 8 bases at V and 3 bases at J, with 20 bases in the middle. The CDR3 has 16 residues. Germline V CDR1 and CDR2: SNHLY, FYNNEI. The CDR3 sequence: CASCRVAGSYYNEQFF. CDR3 in DNA: TGTGCCAGCTGTCGCGTCGCGGGGAGTTACTACAATGAGCAGTTCTTC. The variable domain in full, with the rest retrieved from reference TRBV2 and TRBJ2-1, is EPEVTQTPSHQVTQMGQEVILRCVPISNHLYFYWYRQILGQKVEFLVSFYNNEISEKSEIFDDQFSVERPDGSNFTLKIRSTKLEDSAMYFCASCRVAGSYYNEQFFGPGTRLTVL.

This clone was seen once. The V and J genes are TRBV5-1 and TRBJ2-2; TRBD2 agrees at 11 bases. V trimming: 4 bases; J trimming: 5 bases; junction bases outside the gene matches: 7. Germline loops: CDR1 SGHRS, CDR2 YFSETQ. This CDR3 spans 16 amino acids. As DNA, the CDR3 is TGCGCCAGCAGCGTCACTAGCGGGAGATTAACCGGGGAGCTGTTTTTT. Translating gives CASSVTSGRLTGELFF. Variable domain in full (rest from reference TRBV5-1 and TRBJ2-2): KAGVTQTPRYLIKTRGQQVTLSCSPISGHRSVSWYQQTPGQGLQFLFEYFSETQRNKGNFPGRFSGRQFSNSRSEMNVSTLELGDSALYLCASSVTSGRLTGELFFGEGSRLTVL.